What follows are 4 T cell receptor beta chains derived from one specimen sequenced in a study of cytomegalovirus exposure and HLA in healthy donors. The PCR contained 60 Vbeta and 13 Jbeta primers. Sequenced by immunoSEQ multiplex PCR; TCRdb stores in-frame clones only, minus some. There are about 140,000 clones in the sample; 70% to 75% occur only once, and 1.5% to 2% lies in the top ten. The sequencing sample was made of PBMCs. These receptors were taken from a woman aged 25 to 45 in good health and CMV-seronegative.

The V gene is TRBV28, the J gene TRBJ2-1; TRBD1 is a possible D gene (6 bases). This CDR3 spans 15 amino acids. The germline V gene has CDR1 MDHEN and CDR2 SYDVKM. V lost 5 bases and J lost 2, with 13 bases in between. CDR3 coding DNA: TGTGCCAGCAGTCGGCAGGGGTCCACCTACAATGAGCAGTTCTTC. Translation gives CASSRQGSTYNEQFF.

This clone has a handful of counts. The germline gene is not matched at one end of the junction; a read error may be the cause. The gene calls are TRBV5-6 and TRBJ2-1; 16 bases map to TRBD2. Per germline, CDR1 SGHDT and CDR2 YYEEEE. There are 18 residues in the CDR3. DNA for the CDR3: TGTGCCAGCAGTTTGGGACTAGCGGGGGGGCCGCGGGACAATGAGCAGTTCTTC. Translated, it gives CASSLGLAGGPRDNEQFF.

The chain has TRBV21-1 and TRBJ2-2; TRBD1 is the table's D call and was not checked against the DNA. TRBV21-1 is a pseudogene. This CDR3 has 13 amino acids. The CDR3 loop reads CASSRKGRRELFF. In DNA form, the CDR3 reads TGTGCCAGCAGCAGAAAGGGGCGCCGGGAGCTGTTTTTT.

With respect to this clone: At the DNA level, this CDR3 is encoded by other sequences in the same sample as well. The genes are TRBV7-6 and TRBJ1-1, with unresolved D. There are 13 residues in the CDR3. With 4 bases removed from V and 2 bases from J, the gap between germline ends came to 8 bases. The germline V gene encodes CDR1 SGHVS and CDR2 FNYEAQ. CDR3 loop: CASSSQTNTEAFF. The DNA of the CDR3 is TGTGCCAGCAGCTCCCAGACAAACACTGAAGCTTTCTTT.